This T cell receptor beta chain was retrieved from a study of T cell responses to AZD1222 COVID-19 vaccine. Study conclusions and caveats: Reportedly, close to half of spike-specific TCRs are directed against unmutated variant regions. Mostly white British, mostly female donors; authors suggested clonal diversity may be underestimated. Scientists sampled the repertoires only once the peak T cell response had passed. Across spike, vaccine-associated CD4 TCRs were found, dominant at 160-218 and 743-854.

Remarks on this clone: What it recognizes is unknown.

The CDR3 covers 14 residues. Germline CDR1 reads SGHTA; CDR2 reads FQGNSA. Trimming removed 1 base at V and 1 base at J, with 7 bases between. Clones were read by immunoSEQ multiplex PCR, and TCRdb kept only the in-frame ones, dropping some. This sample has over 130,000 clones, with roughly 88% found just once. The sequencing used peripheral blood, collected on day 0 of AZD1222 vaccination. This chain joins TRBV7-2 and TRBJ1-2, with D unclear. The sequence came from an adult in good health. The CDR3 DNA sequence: TGTGCCAGCAGCTTAGTAGGAGATAACTATGGCTACACCTTC. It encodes CASSLVGDNYGYTF.